This TCR beta chain came from a study of cytomegalovirus exposure and HLA in healthy donors. To note about this clone: The identical CDR3 is also encoded by other nucleotide sequences in the sample.

CDR3 size: 13 residues. V shed 0 bases and J shed 11 bases, with 10 bases lying between them. Germline V gives CDR1 WNHNN, CDR2 SYGVQD (reference sequence). The PCR made use of 60 Vbeta and 13 Jbeta primers. Assay: immunoSEQ multiplex PCR; the TCRdb copy retains only in-frame clones and omits some. Seen here are about 43,000 clones, about 60% observed once, and the top ten hold about 12%. V is TRBV10-1 and J is TRBJ2-2; weak D call: TRBD2 (5 bases). This TCR derives from a man in his fifties or sixties in good health and CMV-seropositive. Sequencing input: PBMCs. For the CDR3, the DNA is TGCGCCAGCAGTGAGTCGGCGGCGGGCGAGCTGTTTTTT. Translation gives CASSESAAGELFF.